This T cell receptor beta chain was captured in a study of OX40 agonist ivuxolimab in advanced cancers. Study-wide context: Patients receiving dose escalation had hepatocellular carcinoma, melanoma, renal cell or head and neck cancer.

The ends lost 4 bases at V and 4 bases at J; junction bases unmatched: 10. There are 15 residues in the CDR3. The germline V gene encodes CDR1 SGDLS and CDR2 YYNGEE. TCRdb's table, derived via immunoSEQ multiplex PCR, lists solely in-frame clones and lacks some. This sample yields approximately 70,000 clones, of which 90% are seen a single time; 0.5% to 0.55% belongs to the top ten. This TCR came from an adult with an advanced solid tumor such as melanoma, head and neck, liver or kidney cancer. The material sequenced was CD4+ or CD8+ T cells sorted from blood, taken in a trial of the OX40 agonist ivuxolimab. The chain couples TRBV9 to TRBJ2-5; TRBD2 aligns across 7 bases. Here the CDR3 reads CASSRSGIRGETQYF. The CDR3 nucleotides read TGTGCCAGCAGCAGGAGCGGGATACGGGGAGAGACCCAGTACTTC. The full variable domain, rest sourced from reference TRBV9 and TRBJ2-5, is DSGVTQTPKHLITATGQRVTLRCSPRSGDLSVYWYQQSLDQGLQFLIQYYNGEERAKGNILERFSAQQFPDLHSELNLSSLELGDSALYFCASSRSGIRGETQYFGPGTRLLVL.